These T cell receptor beta chains were read from a single sample in a study of shared clonotypes between healthy human individuals. Libraries were prepared by immunoSEQ multiplex PCR; TCRdb keeps only in-frame clonotypes and omits some of them. In the table there are 1.5 million to 2.5 million clones, approximately 94% of which are singletons. Sequenced: naive CD8+ T cells sorted from blood. Receptor source: a man between 18 and 29 years old in good health. Each CDR3 is given with its conserved first and last residue. The order of the fields is V gene, J gene, clone size, D gene, CDR3 DNA, CDR3 protein. A D gene is named only where the DNA matches it firmly. The size field is filled for only some rows; it gives once, few, many or a size class.

TRBV10-2,TRBJ2-1,-,TRBD2,TGCGCCAGCAGCGACCGACTAGCGGGGAGTCTCTACAATGAGCAGTTCTTC,CASSDRLAGSLYNEQFF
TRBV5-6,TRBJ2-7,-,TRBD2,TGTGCCAGCCAGACTAGCGGACAATACGAGCAGTACTTC,CASQTSGQYEQYF
TRBV15,TRBJ1-5,-,TRBD1,TGTGCCACCAGCAGAGAAGGGCTAGACAGGGGAGGCAATCAGCCCCAGCATTTT,CATSREGLDRGGNQPQHF
TRBV9,TRBJ1-5,once,-,TGTGCCAGCAGCGTAGGAGGGCTTAGCAATCAGCCCCAGCATTTT,CASSVGGLSNQPQHF
TRBV9,TRBJ2-6,-,TRBD1,TGTGCCAGCAGCACCAGACAGGGAGAGGCTGGGGCCAACGTCCTGACTTTC,CASSTRQGEAGANVLTF
TRBV4-3,TRBJ1-6,once,TRBD1,TGCGCCAGCAGCCAAGGGACAGGGGATAATTCACCCCTCCACTTT,CASSQGTGDNSPLHF
TRBV30,TRBJ2-7,-,-,TGTGCCTGGAGTGTATCAATCTACGAGCAGTACTTC,CAWSVSIYEQYF
TRBV7-9,TRBJ2-2,once,-,TGTGCCAGCAGCTCCCCGTGGCAGTTCAACACCGGGGAGCTGTTTTTT,CASSSPWQFNTGELFF
TRBV2,TRBJ2-3,-,-,TGTGCCAGCAGTCAGTTCAAGTTGGCAGATACGCAGTATTTT,CASSQFKLADTQYF
TRBV9,TRBJ2-7,-,-,TGTGCCAGCAGCGTAGCGGGGGGCTTTGGCTACGAGCAGTACTTC,CASSVAGGFGYEQYF
TRBV4-1,TRBJ2-7,-,TRBD1,TGCGCCACTTCCTGGGACAGCTCCTACGAGCAGTACTTC,CATSWDSSYEQYF
TRBV30,TRBJ2-1,-,-,TGTGCCGCAACGGGGGTCGGATACAATGAGCAGTTCTTC,CAATGVGYNEQFF
TRBV27,TRBJ2-2,-,-,TGTGCCAGCACCACCCTTGGTGGGGGCGCCGGGGAGCTGTTTTTT,CASTTLGGGAGELFF
TRBV6-1,TRBJ2-7,-,-,TGTGCCAGCAGTGAAGCCGGGGGGCCCTGGTCCTACGAGCAGTACTTC,CASSEAGGPWSYEQYF
TRBV5-4,TRBJ2-5,-,-,TGTGCCAGCAATTTGGGGGCGGGGACCCAGTACTTC,CASNLGAGTQYF
TRBV5-6,TRBJ2-7,once,-,TGTGCCAGCAGCCCCTCCGGCAGGCTTCTCGTCGAGCAGTACTTC,CASSPSGRLLVEQYF
TRBV6-5,TRBJ1-5,-,-,TGTGCCAGCAGTTTAGGGGGGGATCAGCCCCAGCATTTT,CASSLGGDQPQHF
TRBV27,TRBJ2-7,once,TRBD2,TGTGCCAGCAGTTTAGAAGCGGGGGCCACCTACGAGCAGTACTTC,CASSLEAGATYEQYF
TRBV7-2,TRBJ1-2,-,-,TGTGCCAGCAGCTCGGGACTGCGGGGCTACACCTTC,CASSSGLRGYTF
TRBV19,TRBJ2-5,-,TRBD2,TGTGCCAGTAGTGGATTAGCGGGGGGACCGGGTGTCGAGACCCAGTACTTC,CASSGLAGGPGVETQYF
TRBV10-2,TRBJ1-1,-,-,TGCGCCAGCAGTGAGGTTGTAGGCAAGAACACTGAAGCTTTCTTT,CASSEVVGKNTEAFF
TRBV7-2,TRBJ2-5,-,-,TGTGCCAGCACCTTACCGGGGGCCCAAGAGACCCAGTACTTC,CASTLPGAQETQYF
TRBV4-2,TRBJ1-1,-,-,TGTGCCAGCAGGCAAACGAGGGTGACAACTGAAGCTTTCTTT,CASRQTRVTTEAFF
TRBV5-1,TRBJ2-5,-,-,TGCGCCAGCAGCTTGGGTCCGGACTCCCAGTACTTC,CASSLGPDSQYF
TRBV30,TRBJ2-3,-,-,TGTGCCTGGAGTAGGAGCAGCACAGATACGCAGTATTTT,CAWSRSSTDTQYF
TRBV27,TRBJ2-2,once,-,TGTGCCAGCAGCACGATAGGCGGCACCGGGGAGCTGTTTTTT,CASSTIGGTGELFF
TRBV27,TRBJ2-5,-,TRBD1,TGTGCCAGCAGCCTCGACAGGGAAGGAGAGACCCAGTACTTC,CASSLDREGETQYF
TRBV6-4,TRBJ1-6,-,-,TGTGCCAGCAGTGAGGGCAGCTATAATTCACCCCTCCACTTT,CASSEGSYNSPLHF
TRBV7-8,TRBJ1-5,few,-,TGTGCCAGCAGCTTAACGGGTGGTCAGCCCCAGCATTTT,CASSLTGGQPQHF
TRBV2,TRBJ1-1,-,-,TGTGCCAGCAGTGATACGGGTTGGGGAGGGGCTTTCTTT,CASSDTGWGGAFF
TRBV9,TRBJ1-4,-,-,TGTGCCAGCAGCGTGGATGGACGAAATGAAAAACTGTTTTTT,CASSVDGRNEKLFF
TRBV28,TRBJ2-6,-,-,TGTGCCAGCAGAGGACTGAAGGAGGACTCTGGGGCCAACGTCCTGACTTTC,CASRGLKEDSGANVLTF
TRBV10-2,TRBJ2-5,-,TRBD1,TGCGCCAGCAAAAGGGGGCTCGCGGAGACCCAGTACTTC,CASKRGLAETQYF
TRBV18,TRBJ2-5,-,-,TGTGCCAGCTCACCACCCTCGGAAGAGACCCAGTACTTC,CASSPPSEETQYF
TRBV14,TRBJ2-7,-,-,TGTGCCAGCAGCCAAGGGCTCTACGAGCAGTACTTC,CASSQGLYEQYF
TRBV4-1,TRBJ1-1,-,TRBD1,TGCGCCAGCAGCCAAGGACAGGGCGGCACTGAAGCTTTCTTT,CASSQGQGGTEAFF
TRBV6-6,TRBJ2-7,-,-,TGTGCCAGCAGTTACGAGATTTCCTACGAGCAGTACTTC,CASSYEISYEQYF
TRBV2,TRBJ2-3,-,-,TGTGCCAGCAGTCCCCCCCCTTCGTCAGATACGCAGTATTTT,CASSPPPSSDTQYF
TRBV4-3,TRBJ2-1,-,-,TGCGCCAGCAGCCCTGACGGAGAAAACAATGAGCAGTTCTTC,CASSPDGENNEQFF
TRBV6-6,TRBJ2-1,-,TRBD2,TGTGCCAGCAGTTTAGCGGGTGGCCTCAATGAGCAGTTCTTC,CASSLAGGLNEQFF
TRBV7-8,TRBJ2-1,-,-,TGTGCCAGCTCAGCGATCAATGAGCAGTTCTTC,CASSAINEQFF
TRBV5-6,TRBJ2-7,-,-,TGTGCCAGCAGCCCGAGAGTTTTGCCAGCAACATCCTACGAGCAGTACTTC,CASSPRVLPATSYEQYF
TRBV19,TRBJ2-7,-,-,TGTGCCAGTAGTCTACAAGGCTCCTACGAGCAGTACTTC,CASSLQGSYEQYF
TRBV29-1,TRBJ2-7,once,TRBD2,TGCAGCGTTAGTGGACTAGCGGGAGACTACGAGCAGTACTTC,CSVSGLAGDYEQYF
TRBV6-6,TRBJ1-1,-,-,TGTGCCACCATCCAGGGGTCTGAAGCTTTCTTT,CATIQGSEAFF
TRBV9,TRBJ2-3,-,-,TGTGCCAGCAGCGTAGGTTCGCGCCCTAGCACAGATACGCAGTATTTT,CASSVGSRPSTDTQYF
TRBV6-1,TRBJ2-2,-,TRBD1,TGTGCCAGCAGTGAAGCGCCAGACAGGGGGACGAACACCGGGGAGCTGTTTTTT,CASSEAPDRGTNTGELFF
TRBV6-5,TRBJ2-7,-,-,TGTGCCAGCAGTTACTCGACGGGGGCCAGGGTTTACGAGCAGTACTTC,CASSYSTGARVYEQYF
TRBV6-6,TRBJ2-2,-,-,TGTGCCAGCAGTTACAACTCCGGGGAGCTGTTTTTT,CASSYNSGELFF
TRBV9,TRBJ2-7,-,-,TGTGCCAGCAGCTCAGAGGGGGAGACCTACGAGCAGTACTTC,CASSSEGETYEQYF
TRBV2,TRBJ2-1,-,-,TGTGCCAGCAGTGTCCTCCTGGGCGATGAGCAGTTCTTC,CASSVLLGDEQFF
TRBV27,TRBJ2-2,-,TRBD2,TGTGCCAGCACCGGGGGGGCTAGCGGGAGGGCGGAGCTGTTTTTT,CASTGGASGRAELFF
TRBV5-4,TRBJ1-1,-,-,TGTGCCAGCAGCTTGGAGCCCCCGGAAACTGAAGCTTTCTTT,CASSLEPPETEAFF